One and the same sample provided the 29 T cell receptor beta chains below, sequenced in a study of OX40 agonist ivuxolimab in advanced cancers. Data came from immunoSEQ multiplex PCR; TCRdb stores just in-frame clones and leaves some out. The sample yields 25,000 to 30,000 clones, around 76% seen once. The sample consisted of CD4+ or CD8+ T cells sorted from blood, taken in a trial of the OX40 agonist ivuxolimab. All receptors come from an adult with an advanced solid tumor such as melanoma, head and neck, liver or kidney cancer.

The rearrangement links TRBV9 to TRBJ2-1; 8 nucleotides line up with TRBD2. Trimming at V came to 6 bases and at J to 4 bases, leaving 9 bases not matched to a gene. CDR1 and CDR2 from the germline V gene are SGDLS and YYNGEE. This CDR3 comprises 15 residues. The CDR3 DNA reads TGTGCCAGCACGGGCGGGGGGCCTCGATACAATGAGCAGTTCTTC. As protein: CASTGGGPRYNEQFF.

The chain links TRBV19 to TRBJ2-7; 10 bases match TRBD1. The CDR3 contains 15 residues. With 6 bases clipped from V and 1 base from J, the junction kept 6 bases outside the gene matches. Germline assignment: CDR1 LNHDA and CDR2 SQIVND (reference sequence). DNA of the CDR3: TGTGCCAGTAGCCCGGGACAGGGGCCTTCCTACGAGCAGTACTTC. The encoded protein is CASSPGQGPSYEQYF.

The chain employs TRBV5-3 and TRBJ2-2; 14 bases line up with TRBD2. TRBV5-3 is designated an ORF whose function remains uncertain. Trimming took 4 bases from V and 1 from J; bases not matched to a gene: 6. This CDR3 spans 18 amino acids. The CDR3 region has the DNA TGTGCCAGAAGCCCGGGACTAGCGGGGGCCCAGAACACCGGGGAGCTGTTTTTT. It codes for CARSPGLAGAQNTGELFF.

V and J are TRBV11-1 and TRBJ1-2, with TRBD1 matching 8 bases. Germline values: CDR1 SGHAT, CDR2 FQDESV (reference sequence). The CDR3 has 16 amino acids. V trimming: 1 base; J trimming: 8 bases; junction bases outside the gene matches: 12. CDR3 DNA sequence: TGTGCCAGCAGCTTAGTGACAGGGGTTGTAGCGCGCGGCTACACCTTC. Its translation is CASSLVTGVVARGYTF.

V is TRBV27 and J is TRBJ2-3; 11 nucleotides agree with TRBD1. The V gene's germline CDR1 is MNHEY and CDR2 SMNVEV (reference sequence). J gave up 2 bases and V 6 bases, and 7 bases lay outside the gene matches. The length of the CDR3 is 16 residues. CDR3 in amino acids: CASRHRTGGFTDTQYF. DNA for the CDR3: TGTGCCAGCAGACATCGGACAGGGGGCTTCACAGATACGCAGTATTTT.

The rearrangement joins TRBV6-5 to TRBJ2-7; 10 bases match TRBD1. V shed 4 bases, J shed 1 base, and the junction held 7 bases outside the gene matches. Germline V CDR1 and CDR2: MNHEY, SVGAGI. This CDR3 has 16 amino acids. The CDR3 sequence: CASSLRGQGGSYEQYF. In DNA, the CDR3 is TGTGCCAGCAGTTTGCGAGGACAGGGGGGTTCCTACGAGCAGTACTTC.

The V call is TRBV5-4, the J call TRBJ2-7; 7 bases are a match to TRBD2. Germline CDR1 SGHNT, CDR2 YYREEE (reference sequence). The CDR3 consists of 14 residues. Trimming cost V 3 bases and J 6 bases; bases outside gene matches: 9. Here the CDR3 reads CASSSWGGGGEQYF. The DNA for the CDR3 is TGTGCCAGCAGCTCGTGGGGTGGGGGGGGCGAGCAGTACTTC.

V is TRBV12-5 and J is TRBJ2-7; 9 bases are a match to TRBD1. V gave up 1 base and J gave up 5 bases; unmatched junction bases: 6. Germline-derived CDR1 and CDR2 are LGHNT and FRNRAP. The CDR3 contains 15 residues. DNA for the CDR3: TGTGCTAGTGGTTTGGGTTGGACAGGGGACCACGAGCAGTACTTC. It specifies CASGLGWTGDHEQYF. The whole variable domain, remainder taken from reference TRBV12-5 and TRBJ2-7, is DARVTQTPRHKVTEMGQEVTMRCQPILGHNTVFWYRQTMMQGLELLAYFRNRAPLDDSGMPKDRFSAEMPDATLATLKIQPSEPRDSAVYFCASGLGWTGDHEQYFGPGTRLTVT.

This rearrangement joins TRBV7-9 to TRBJ1-1, with TRBD1 matching 9 bases. Germline V gene sequence: CDR1 SEHNR, CDR2 FQNEAQ (reference sequence). The V and J ends lost 4 bases and 0 bases, in that order; junction bases with no gene match: 6. This CDR3 is built from 16 residues. This CDR3 is CASSSRQGGMNTEAFF. The CDR3 nucleotides are TGTGCCAGCAGCTCCAGACAGGGGGGGATGAACACTGAAGCTTTCTTT.

V usage is TRBV19 and J usage is TRBJ1-5; D perhaps matches TRBD1 (5 bases). CDR1 LNHDA and CDR2 SQIVND come from the germline V gene (reference sequence). Trimming stripped 11 bases from V and 2 bases from J, with 10 bases between. The CDR3 loop spans 12 amino acids. CDR3 DNA: TGTGCCCTGGGGGGAGGCAATCAGCCCCAGCATTTT. Translation: CALGGGNQPQHF.

This clone is labeled as large. The chain has TRBV27 and TRBJ2-1; a weak D match, TRBD1 (5 bases). V dropped 4 bases and J dropped 2 bases, with 12 bases sitting between them. This CDR3 is 15 amino acids long. Germline CDR1 and CDR2: MNHEY and SMNVEV (reference sequence). CDR3 sequence (DNA): TGTGCCAGCAGTTCAGGGATAGGGGCCTACAATGAGCAGTTCTTC. Encoded protein: CASSSGIGAYNEQFF.

The chain is built from TRBV6-5 and TRBJ1-4; D ambiguous. Per the germline V gene, CDR1 is MNHEY and CDR2 is SVGAGI. Trimming pared 7 bases from V and 0 bases from J, leaving 9 bases between. The CDR3 has 14 residues. The CDR3 nucleotides read TGTGCCAGCACGGAGGCTGCAACTAATGAAAAACTGTTTTTT. It translates to CASTEAATNEKLFF.

Worth noting for this clone: At the DNA level, this CDR3 is encoded by other sequences in the same sample as well. The V and J genes are TRBV9 and TRBJ2-7, with TRBD1 identical over 9 bases. The CDR3 consists of 15 residues. Looked up from germline, CDR1 is SGDLS and CDR2 is YYNGEE. The V and J ends lost 0 bases and 0 bases, in that order; junction bases with no gene match: 1. The CDR3: CASSVGQGVSYEQYF. The CDR3 DNA reads as TGTGCCAGCAGCGTAGGACAGGGGGTCTCCTACGAGCAGTACTTC.

This clone has a handful of counts. V is TRBV5-6 and J is TRBJ2-3; no clear D gene. The CDR3 totals 12 residues. Trimming removed 0 bases from V and 4 bases from J, with 3 bases in between. Germline V CDR1 and CDR2: SGHDT, YYEEEE. In DNA, the CDR3 is TGTGCCAGCAGCTTGGTATCAGATACGCAGTATTTT. Amino acid sequence: CASSLVSDTQYF.

The chain links TRBV13 to TRBJ1-2; 9 nucleotides agree with TRBD1. CDR3 size: 14 residues. The germline CDR1 and CDR2 sequences are PRHDT and FYEKMQ (reference sequence). J gave up 7 bases and V 5 bases, and 8 bases lay outside the gene matches. The CDR3 reads CASSDTQGASGYTF. Here the CDR3 DNA reads TGTGCCAGCAGCGATACACAGGGGGCTAGTGGCTACACCTTC.

The genes are TRBV4-2 and TRBJ1-5, with 7 positions matching TRBD1. Per the germline V gene, CDR1 is LGHNA and CDR2 is YNFKEQ. The CDR3 covers 17 residues. The junction had 10 bases not matched to a gene; V was cut back by 4 bases and J by 1 base. In DNA, the CDR3 is TGTGCCAGCAGCCGGGGGGCAGGGGGTACGAGCAATCAGCCCCAGCATTTT. It yields the protein CASSRGAGGTSNQPQHF.

The chain recombines TRBV5-5 with TRBJ2-7; 8 bases are a match to TRBD1. The CDR3 covers 16 residues. Germline V gives CDR1 SGHKS, CDR2 YYEKEE (reference sequence). Trimming removed 4 bases from V and 4 bases from J; junction bases left unmatched: 13. CDR3 amino acids: CASSVGQGELGYEQYF. DNA of the CDR3: TGTGCCAGCAGCGTCGGACAGGGCGAGCTGGGATACGAGCAGTACTTC.

The chain uses TRBV11-2 and TRBJ2-7; 8 positions agree with TRBD1. Germline V CDR1 and CDR2: SGHAT, FQNNGV. V lost 2 bases and J lost 2; bases outside the gene matches: 11. This CDR3 region has 17 residues. CDR3 DNA: TGTGCCAGCAGCTTACAACAGGGGGAAGACTGGCCCTACGAGCAGTACTTC. Amino acid sequence: CASSLQQGEDWPYEQYF.

The J gene is TRBJ2-7, the V gene TRBV6-6, with 9 bases aligning to TRBD1. Per germline, CDR1 MNHNY and CDR2 SVGAGI (reference sequence). This CDR3 comprises 14 residues. The ends lost 5 bases at V and 2 bases at J; junction bases unmatched: 4. CDR3 amino acids: CASSQGQGPYEQYF. CDR3 bases: TGTGCCAGCAGTCAGGGACAGGGTCCCTACGAGCAGTACTTC.

J is TRBJ1-1 and V is TRBV19; D remains unclear. Germline V lookup: CDR1 LNHDA, CDR2 SQIVND (reference sequence). Trimming removed 0 bases from V and 1 base from J, with 6 bases in between. This CDR3 contains 14 residues. DNA of the CDR3: TGTGCCAGTAGTATAGACGGAGGGAACACTGAAGCTTTCTTT. Its translation: CASSIDGGNTEAFF.

Only a few counts were recorded for this clone. The rearrangement joins TRBV6-6 to TRBJ1-2; D gene uncertain. Trimming removed 0 bases from V and 4 bases from J, with 9 bases in between. The CDR3 is 14 amino acids. Germline V gene sequence: CDR1 MNHNY, CDR2 SVGAGI (reference sequence). The CDR3 loop is CASSYSTDLYGYTF. In nucleotides, the CDR3 is TGTGCCAGCAGTTACTCTACGGACCTCTATGGCTACACCTTC.

The chain recombines TRBV11-3 with TRBJ1-5; D gene uncertain. Germline V lookup: CDR1 SGHNT, CDR2 YENEEA. The CDR3 runs to 14 residues. Between the trimmed V and J ends, which lost 4 bases and 2 bases, there was a span of 9 bases. In DNA form, the CDR3 reads TGTGCCAGCAGCTCCCCCGATTGCAATCAGCCCCAGCATTTT. Amino acids: CASSSPDCNQPQHF.

This clone is a singleton in its sample. The chain links TRBV13 to TRBJ1-6; D ambiguous. This CDR3 has 16 amino acids. V dropped 5 bases and J dropped 7 bases, with 18 bases sitting between them. Germline CDR1 is PRHDT and CDR2 is FYEKMQ (reference sequence). The CDR3 bases are TGTGCCAGCAGCGGTTCAGGAGAGTACGTGAATTCACCCCTCCACTTT. Translating gives CASSGSGEYVNSPLHF.

V and J are TRBV5-6 and TRBJ1-4; TRBD1 agrees at 8 bases. Germline CDR1 is SGHDT and CDR2 is YYEEEE. V dropped 0 bases and J dropped 14; count of bases not matched to a gene: 9. CDR3 length: 14 amino acids. The CDR3 spells CASSLVAGGGPLFF. CDR3 in DNA: TGTGCCAGCAGCTTGGTGGCAGGGGGCGGCCCTCTGTTTTTT.

This clone was recorded only once. CDR3 region: CASSLWGGGYTF. The DNA for the CDR3 is TGTGCCAGCAGCTTGTGGGGTGGTGGCTACACCTTC. The chain employs TRBV7-9 and TRBJ1-2, with D uncertain. Germline loops: CDR1 SEHNR, CDR2 FQNEAQ (reference sequence). V was trimmed by 3 bases and J by 7 bases, leaving 9 bases between them. The CDR3 is 12 residues long.

The genes are TRBV5-1 and TRBJ1-6; perhaps TRBD1 as D (5 bases). This CDR3 contains 15 residues. Trimming left V 1 base short and J 5 bases short, with 10 bases between. Germline V CDR1 and CDR2: SGHRS, YFSETQ. CDR3: CASSLNRPDNSPLHF. CDR3 nucleotide sequence: TGCGCCAGCAGCTTGAACAGGCCGGATAATTCACCCCTCCACTTT.

The chain uses TRBV9 and TRBJ2-1; D may be TRBD1 or TRBD2 (5 bases each). V shed 1 base and J shed 8 bases, with 13 bases lying between them. The CDR3 has 14 amino acids. The germline gives CDR1 SGDLS, CDR2 YYNGEE. The CDR3, as DNA: TGTGCCAGCAGCGTATCGCGAGGGGCGGATGAGCAGTTCTTC. This gives the protein CASSVSRGADEQFF.

The CDR3 DNA is TGTGCCAGCAGCCCGAGGTACGGGGGGTCCTACAATGAGCAGTTCTTC. Residues: CASSPRYGGSYNEQFF. The rearrangement links TRBV11-3 to TRBJ2-1; 7 nucleotides agree with TRBD2. CDR3 length equals 16 residues. The V gene end was trimmed by 5 bases and the J gene end by 1 base; junction bases not matched to a gene: 8. Germline V gene sequence: CDR1 SGHNT, CDR2 YENEEA.

The V call is TRBV5-1, the J call TRBJ2-4; 12 bases agree with TRBD2. Germline CDR1 is SGHRS and CDR2 is YFSETQ. The CDR3 runs to 15 residues. V lost 3 bases and J lost 5; bases outside the gene matches: 3. In nucleotides, the CDR3 is TGCGCCAGCAGCTGGCGGACTAGCGGGGAAAACATTCAGTACTTC. Translation gives CASSWRTSGENIQYF.